This passage covers 12 T cell receptor beta chains from one sample sequenced in a study of OX40 agonist ivuxolimab in advanced cancers. Clones were sequenced by immunoSEQ multiplex PCR, and TCRdb holds only the in-frame ones, with some missing. The sample contains about 77,000 clones, over 75% of which appear only once. The sample here was CD4+ or CD8+ T cells sorted from blood, taken in a trial of the OX40 agonist ivuxolimab. Every receptor here comes from an adult with an advanced solid tumor such as melanoma, head and neck, liver or kidney cancer.

This clone was counted a few times. The chain links TRBV19 to TRBJ2-2; D may be TRBD2 (6 bases). CDR1 LNHDA and CDR2 SQIVND come from the germline V gene (reference sequence). V lost 4 bases and J lost 0, with 21 bases in between. The CDR3 extends over 19 amino acids. In DNA, the CDR3 is TGTGCCAGTAGTAATGCATGGGAACTAGCAATTCCGAACACCGGGGAGCTGTTTTTT. Translated, it gives CASSNAWELAIPNTGELFF.

The gene calls are TRBV5-4 and TRBJ2-6; 12 bases agree with TRBD2. The length of the CDR3 is 18 residues. J lost 4 bases, V lost 4 bases, and 9 bases had no gene match. Germline values: CDR1 SGHNT, CDR2 YYREEE (reference sequence). CDR3 loop: CASSRGTSGGLGANVLTF. CDR3 sequence (DNA): TGTGCCAGCAGCCGCGGCACTAGCGGGGGGCTAGGGGCCAACGTCCTGACTTTC.

DNA of the CDR3: TGTGCCAGCAGTGAAGCCCAGGGAGCGCGGAATTCACCCCTCCACTTT. It translates to CASSEAQGARNSPLHF. The chain employs TRBV6-1 and TRBJ1-6; a possible D gene is TRBD1 (5 bases). The CDR3 consists of 16 residues. Germline CDR1 is MNHNS and CDR2 is SASEGT. V was clipped by 0 bases and J by 7 bases, with 13 bases between them.

The chain employs TRBV5-1 and TRBJ2-3; TRBD2 agrees at 7 bases. The germline gives CDR1 SGHRS, CDR2 YFSETQ. V shed 3 bases and J 11 bases; nucleotides not matched to a gene: 15. The length of the CDR3 is 15 residues. The CDR3 spells CASSSSGVHSGRQYF. The CDR3 bases are TGCGCCAGCAGCTCGAGCGGGGTCCACTCCGGGAGGCAGTATTTT.

The chain links TRBV28 to TRBJ1-2; D gene ambiguous. The CDR3 runs to 11 residues. Trimming cost V 8 bases and J 4 bases, with 8 bases left between them. Germline CDR1 is MDHEN and CDR2 is SYDVKM. Here the CDR3 reads CASATLYGYTF. CDR3 sequence (DNA): TGTGCCAGCGCTACTCTCTATGGCTACACCTTC.

The genes are TRBV7-2 and TRBJ2-5, with 8 bases that match TRBD1. The CDR3 covers 15 residues. With V trimmed by 1 base and J by 5 bases, 6 bases remained unmatched. Germline CDR1 is SGHTA and CDR2 is FQGNSA. The CDR3 coding sequence is TGTGCCAGCAGCTTAGTGGGCAGGGGGCTGGAGACCCAGTACTTC. Its protein product is CASSLVGRGLETQYF.

The chain has TRBV6-6 and TRBJ1-1, with 7 bases matching TRBD1. J was trimmed by 1 base and V by 6 bases; bases with no gene match: 8. The CDR3 sequence is 15 residues long. Per germline, CDR1 MNHNY and CDR2 SVGAGI (reference sequence). The CDR3 loop is CASRSVTGRNTEAFF. CDR3 DNA sequence: TGTGCCAGCAGATCCGTGACAGGGAGGAACACTGAAGCTTTCTTT.

The chain has TRBV9 and TRBJ2-7; 10 bases are a match to TRBD2. This CDR3 has 14 amino acids. Germline loops: CDR1 SGDLS, CDR2 YYNGEE. Trimming took 4 bases from V and 4 from J; bases not matched to a gene: 5. CDR3 residues: CASSRGTSEYEQYF. The CDR3 nucleotides read TGTGCCAGCAGCCGCGGGACTAGCGAGTACGAGCAGTACTTC.

This clone was picked up a small number of times. CDR3 loop: CASSLVAGYPINYGYTF. Here the CDR3 DNA reads TGTGCCAGCAGCTTAGTCGCCGGGTATCCAATAAACTATGGCTACACCTTC. J is TRBJ1-2 and V is TRBV7-2; D is uncertain. V lost 1 base, J lost 2 bases, and 17 bases lay in between. Germline V lookup: CDR1 SGHTA, CDR2 FQGNSA. The CDR3 is 17 amino acids.

The chain couples TRBV6-1 to TRBJ1-1, with TRBD1 as a possible D gene (5 bases). V lost 5 bases and J lost 8, with 18 bases in between. Per germline, CDR1 MNHNS and CDR2 SASEGT. The CDR3 extends over 14 amino acids. Written as DNA, the CDR3 is TGTGCCAGCAGTCCCACAGAGCACGCAGGGGAAGCTTTCTTT. It encodes CASSPTEHAGEAFF.

This chain joins TRBV10-3 and TRBJ2-5; TRBD1 matches at 7 bases. CDR3 size: 13 residues. The V and J ends lost 3 bases and 5 bases, in that order; junction bases with no gene match: 3. The germline V gene encodes CDR1 ENHRY and CDR2 SYGVKD. DNA of the CDR3: TGTGCCATCAGTGACCCGGACAGGGAGACCCAGTACTTC. Its protein is CAISDPDRETQYF.

The chain uses TRBV6-5 and TRBJ1-3, with D perhaps matching TRBD1 (6 bases). This CDR3 contains 15 residues. Germline V CDR1 and CDR2: MNHEY, SVGAGI. The V end lost 0 bases, the J end lost 4 bases, and 10 bases lay between the germline ends. CDR3 DNA: TGTGCCAGCAGTTACTCGGGCAGGGGAGGAAACACCATATATTTT. Encoded protein: CASSYSGRGGNTIYF.